The subject of this entry is one T cell receptor (beta chain). There are a few counts of this clonotype. The clone's antigen remains unknown. No clone much larger than this one lies a single base away; base qualities are absent. This record comes from a study of identical twins (dated by TCRdb to about 2016). About the study as a whole: To test whether fetal clonotypes persist, this study deep-sequenced TCR alpha and beta repertoires from monozygotic twins, from unrelated adults of various ages, and from cord blood. To rule out contamination, replicate twin experiments were performed at different times with different library preparation protocols. Study-wide conclusions, independent of this receptor: Invariant T cells such as MAIT and iNKT could partly confound zero-insertion analyses, though diverse VJ usage argued against this for most clonotypes. Out-of-frame TCR alpha sharing in monozygotic twins was systematically underestimated by recombination models, whereas sharing between unrelated individuals was in agreement with the recombination models. Fewer insertions were carried by abundant cord blood beta clonotypes; a weaker similar trend was observed in young adult naive repertoires, while no such trend was observed in memory repertoires. Compared with coincidental sharing between unrelated individuals, out-of-frame TCR alpha sequences shared between twins showed an excess of sequences with low generation probability. In beta out-of-frame sequences, excess twin sharing was weaker, because having fewer shared sequences lowered the signal-to-noise ratio. Because the same donors could not be followed over many years, the conclusions relied on cross-sectional statistical analysis.

Library method: 5' RACE. These reads were obtained on an Illumina HiSeq 2000. A universal primer binding site was introduced by template switching, and a unique molecular identifier was present in the final cDNA, enabling accurate counting of TCR cDNA molecules. Specific primers in the conserved constant-segment region were used to synthesize first-strand cDNA for TCR alpha and beta chains. Each cDNA library was double barcoded, with a SMART-Mk sample barcode plus Illumina barcodes, to control for contamination. TruSeq adapter sequences along with Illumina sample barcodes were introduced in two successive PCR steps. Sequencing of the TCR alpha and beta cDNA libraries was done on the Illumina HiSeq platform using custom primers. Processing in the source paper ran as follows. MiGEC was used to process raw reads and extract unique molecular identifiers, and MiXCR was used to find CDR3 positions. Recombination models were inferred per individual with the repgenHMM and IGoR tools using an EM algorithm. The tcR package in R was used for shared clonotype analysis, with sharing normalized by the product of cloneset sizes. To study raw recombination without the effects of thymic and clonal selection, out-of-frame nonproductive sequences were analyzed. TCRdb reran the public reads through fastp at Q25 and MiXCR, keeping productive beta chains. Each entry merges the rows of one CDR3 protein and shows their most common DNA and genes. These V and J calls rely on TCRdb rather than the paper's analysis. The sample table shows some 320,000 distinct CDR3 sequences, and 10% to 15% are seen once. Of the sample, around 7.2% is held by the ten largest clones.

For CDR1 and CDR2, the germline V gene (reference sequence) lists SEHNR and FQNEAQ. The CDR3 sequence holds 15 residues, the cysteine and phenylalanine included. The sequence is cut down to CDR3 DNA, 45 bases in frame from base 1. V has 5 bases trimmed and J has 5 bases trimmed; junction bases matching no gene number 8. Only healthy Caucasian donors were included. The twin cohort comprised three pairs of female monozygotic twins, all aged about 18 to 29 years. CD4+ and CD8+ T cell populations were isolated with positive isolation kits from Invitrogen. This sample also appeared in a second study, on yellow fever vaccine responses in identical twins. As the second study states: According to the authors, the vaccine-induced T cell response in identical twins seemed to be partly convergent and partly specific to each individual. In identical twins, the study followed T cell clones that responded to the vaccine with precision.

Material: CD8+ T cells sorted from blood. Recombination joined TRBV7-9 with TRBJ1-5, with TRBD1 matching 8 junction bases. The receptor's source is a woman aged 18-29 years in good health. The CDR3 here reads CASSPGQGQHQPQHF. The DNA reads TGTGCCAGCAGCCCCGGACAGGGACAGCATCAGCCCCAGCATTTT.